This note documents a single T cell receptor beta chain sequence. Its antigen is as yet unknown. Each specimen consisted of about 0.85-11 million cryopreserved PBMC prior to extraction of DNA. This sample is part of a study of long-term antiretroviral therapy in people with HIV. The study's findings and limits: Samples were collected from the mid-2000s to the late 2010s under possibly less effective ART regimens. Diversity increased after ART yet remained lower than in transplant donor controls.

Runs used v3.0 of the immunoSEQ assay and were done at survey level. Sequenced by immunoSEQ multiplex PCR; TCRdb stores in-frame clones only, minus some. This table holds tens of thousands of clones, around nine tenths found once. This clonotype originated in a woman between 18 and 29 years old with HIV. This material consisted of unsorted PBMCs, taken 0.5 years after starting antiretroviral therapy.

The CDR3 loop reads CASSDSGTTGELFF. The CDR3 nucleotides are TGTGCCAGCAGTGACTCAGGGACTACCGGGGAGCTGTTTTTT. This chain uses TRBV6-4 with TRBJ2-2, with D maybe TRBD2 (6 bases). Germline CDR1 reads MRHNA; CDR2 reads SNTAGT. This CDR3 has 14 amino acids. The ends were cut back, 0 bases at V and 5 bases at J, with 7 bases in the middle.